Included here is one T cell receptor (beta chain) sequence, with context. Trimming took off 9 bases at V and 4 bases at J, with 19 bases between the two ends. This CDR3 has 14 amino acids. CDR1 MDHEN and CDR2 SYDVKM come from the germline V gene. The entry originates in a study of blood T cell repertoires in COVID-19. For the study at large: Samples of COVID-19 (acute and convalescent) were obtained from the United States, Italy and Spain. The analysed material was cDNA or gDNA that came from T cells, B-cell-depleted T cells, or PBMCs.

Original processing notes: It was from reference gene primer amplification that nucleated cell counts were estimated. Sequencing used immunoSEQ multiplex PCR; TCRdb keeps in-frame clones, though not all of them. V and J calls and clone size are as listed in that table; D and trimming were resolved from the DNA. There are roughly 15,000 clones in the sample; under 80% occur only once, and approximately 32% lies in the top ten. The TCR sequence derives from a man between 65 and 79 years old with active or convalescent COVID-19. Sequenced material: peripheral blood. V and J are TRBV28 and TRBJ2-7; possible D gene TRBD2, 6 bases. CDR3 region: CASKTGTPPYEQYF. The CDR3 DNA follows: TGTGCCAGTAAGACCGGGACTCCGCCTTACGAGCAGTACTTC.